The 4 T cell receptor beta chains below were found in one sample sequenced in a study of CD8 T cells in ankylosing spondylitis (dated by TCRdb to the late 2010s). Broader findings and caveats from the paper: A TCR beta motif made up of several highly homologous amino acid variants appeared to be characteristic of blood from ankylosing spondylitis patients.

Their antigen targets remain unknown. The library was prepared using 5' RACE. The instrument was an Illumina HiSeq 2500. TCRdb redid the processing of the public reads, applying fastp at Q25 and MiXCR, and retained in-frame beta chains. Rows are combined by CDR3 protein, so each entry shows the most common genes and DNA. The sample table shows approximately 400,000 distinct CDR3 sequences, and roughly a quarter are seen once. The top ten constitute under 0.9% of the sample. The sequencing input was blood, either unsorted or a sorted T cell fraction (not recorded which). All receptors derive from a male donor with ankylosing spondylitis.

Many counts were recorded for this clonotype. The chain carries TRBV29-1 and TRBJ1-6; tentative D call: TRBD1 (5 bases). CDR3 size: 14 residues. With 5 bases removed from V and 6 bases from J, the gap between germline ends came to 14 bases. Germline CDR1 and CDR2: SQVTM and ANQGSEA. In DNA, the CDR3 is TGCAGCGTTTCCCAGGGCTCCCCTAATTCACCCCTCCACTTT. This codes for CSVSQGSPNSPLHF.

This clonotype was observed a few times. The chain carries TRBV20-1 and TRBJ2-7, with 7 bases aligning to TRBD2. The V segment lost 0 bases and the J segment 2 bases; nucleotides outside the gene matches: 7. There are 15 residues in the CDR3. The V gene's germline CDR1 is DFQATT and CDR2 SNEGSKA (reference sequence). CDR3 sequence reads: CSARDRTSLAYEQYV. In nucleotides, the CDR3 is TGCAGTGCTAGAGATAGGACTAGTCTGGCCTACGAGCAGTACGTC.

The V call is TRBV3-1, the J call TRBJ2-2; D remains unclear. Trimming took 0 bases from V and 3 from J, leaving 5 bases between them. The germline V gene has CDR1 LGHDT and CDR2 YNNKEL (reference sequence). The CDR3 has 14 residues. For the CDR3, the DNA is TGTGCCAGCAGCCAAGATCTCCACACCGGGGAGCTGTTTTTT. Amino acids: CASSQDLHTGELFF.

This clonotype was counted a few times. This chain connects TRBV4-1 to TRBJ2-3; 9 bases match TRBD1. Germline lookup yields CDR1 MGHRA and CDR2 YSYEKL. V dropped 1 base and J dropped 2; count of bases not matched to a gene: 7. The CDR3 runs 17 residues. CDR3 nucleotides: TGCGCCAGCAGCCAAGGCCCGGGACAGGGCGACACAGATACGCAGTATTTT. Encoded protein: CASSQGPGQGDTDTQYF.